Listed below are T cell receptor beta chains from one sample, sequenced in a study of HIV-infected patients and healthy controls. TCRdb called the 5' RACE reads again in MiXCR, with one record for every CDR3 protein. Of around 11,000 distinct CDR3 sequences listed, about 10% were seen once; the top ten hold over 15%. The sample was blood, taken before antiretroviral therapy. Source of these receptors: an adult with HIV infection. CDR3s include the opening cysteine and the closing phenylalanine or tryptophan. The D gene is left open where the match is weak. Size is stated for part of the rows, as once, few or many counts, or as a class when the clone is expanded.

v_gene,d_gene,j_gene,abundance,CDR3aa,CDR3nt
TRBV28,.,TRBJ2-7,many,CASSSGVTYEQYF,TGTGCCAGCAGTTCCGGAGTGACCTACGAGCAGTACTTC
TRBV4-1,.,TRBJ2-3,many,CASSQDLGAGTDTQYF,TGCGCCAGCAGCCAAGATTTGGGGGCCGGTACAGATACGCAGTATTTT
TRBV7-2,TRBD2,TRBJ2-2,many,CASRRTRSTGELFF,TGTGCCAGCAGACGGACTAGATCGACCGGGGAGCTGTTTTTT
TRBV5-4,TRBD2,TRBJ2-1,.,CASSLRREVHNEQFF,TGTGCCAGCAGCTTGCGGCGGGAGGTCCACAATGAGCAGTTCTTC
TRBV13,.,TRBJ2-1,many,CASSLGAFNEQFF,TGTGCCAGCAGCTTAGGGGCCTTCAATGAGCAGTTCTTC
TRBV30,TRBD2,TRBJ2-1,many,CAWSTGTRDEQFF,TGTGCCTGGAGCACCGGGACTAGGGATGAGCAGTTCTTC
TRBV4-2,.,TRBJ2-6,medium-sized,CASSRTGYEANVLTF,TGTGCCAGCAGCCGCACAGGGTATGAGGCCAACGTCCTGACTTTC
TRBV7-2,TRBD1,TRBJ2-2,medium-sized,CASSLTGGTGELFF,TGTGCCAGCAGCTTGACAGGGGGGACCGGGGAGCTGTTTTTT
TRBV6-5,TRBD2,TRBJ2-1,many,CASSYSASGGGYNEQFF,TGTGCCAGCAGTTACTCTGCTAGCGGGGGGGGGTACAATGAGCAGTTCTTC
TRBV28,.,TRBJ2-7,many,CASSQRAREQYF,TGTGCCAGCAGCCAGAGGGCTCGGGAGCAGTACTTC
TRBV20-1,TRBD1,TRBJ1-1,medium-sized,CSATIQPGTGSYRTEAFF,TGCAGTGCCACGATTCAACCCGGGACAGGGTCTTATCGGACTGAAGCTTTCTTT
TRBV12-3/TRBV12-4,TRBD1,TRBJ1-1,many,CASWGQGAMDAFF,TGTGCCAGCTGGGGACAGGGGGCTATGGATGCTTTCTTT
TRBV7-9,TRBD1,TRBJ2-3,many,CASSLLQGAGTDTQYF,TGTGCCAGCAGCTTATTACAGGGGGCCGGCACAGATACGCAGTATTTT